A selection of T cell receptor beta chains follows, all from one sample in a study of T cells after yellow fever vaccination. TCRdb reprocessed the 5' RACE reads via MiXCR and lists one record per CDR3 protein. Of around 550,000 distinct CDR3 sequences listed, 15% to 20% are singletons. Sequenced material: PBMCs, taken 15 days after the yellow fever booster vaccination. The receptors come from a man in his thirties or forties who received the YFV17D yellow fever vaccine. Both conserved end residues are part of each CDR3. A D gene is named only where the DNA matches it firmly. Size values are once, few and many counts, or a class for expanded clones, and some rows have none.

>TRBJ2-7|.|TRBV20-1|TRBD1
CSATTGERGYEQYF
TGCAGTGCTACAACAGGGGAGAGGGGATACGAGCAGTACTTC
>TRBJ2-7|few|TRBV3-1|.
CASSQLNEQYF
TGTGCCAGCAGCCAACTAAACGAGCAGTACTTC
>TRBJ2-3|.|TRBV15|.
CATSRDLFDTQYF
TGTGCCACCAGCAGAGATCTCTTTGATACGCAGTATTTT
>TRBJ1-5|.|TRBV15|.
CATSRDSGVGQPQHF
TGTGCCACCAGCAGAGATTCAGGGGTTGGACAGCCCCAGCATTTT
>TRBJ2-1|many|TRBV29-1|TRBD2
CSAEDRGRAANEQFF
TGCAGCGCTGAAGATCGGGGGAGGGCCGCAAATGAGCAGTTCTTC
>TRBJ2-2|.|TRBV12-3/TRBV12-4|.
CASSLAQSGGELFF
TGTGCCAGCAGTTTAGCGCAAAGCGGGGGGGAGCTGTTTTTT
>TRBJ2-1|few|TRBV10-3|.
CAISESTGVNEQFF
TGTGCCATCAGTGAGTCGACGGGGGTGAATGAGCAGTTCTTC
>TRBJ1-2|few|TRBV6-4|.
CASCEPGAISGYTF
TGTGCCAGCTGCGAACCGGGGGCAATTTCTGGCTACACCTTC
>TRBJ2-1|few|TRBV12-3/TRBV12-4|TRBD1
CASSFGGQGAIDEQFF
TGTGCCAGCAGTTTTGGGGGACAGGGGGCAATCGATGAGCAGTTCTTC
>TRBJ2-5|.|TRBV28|TRBD1
CASSAPGQGTETQYF
TGTGCCAGCAGTGCCCCCGGACAGGGGACAGAGACCCAGTACTTC
>TRBJ1-5|few|TRBV20-1|.
CSARGVVDYSNQPQHF
TGCAGTGCTAGAGGCGTTGTGGACTATAGCAATCAGCCCCAGCATTTT
>TRBJ2-2|few|TRBV20-1|.
CSARVTITGELFF
TGCAGTGCTAGAGTAACGATAACCGGGGAGCTGTTTTTT
>TRBJ1-5|few|TRBV20-1|TRBD1
CSARDRRGRGMVNQPQHF
TGCAGTGCTAGAGATCGGAGGGGGCGAGGGATGGTCAATCAGCCCCAGCATTTT
>TRBJ2-3|.|TRBV5-1|.
CASSLAIKEGDTQYF
TGCGCCAGCAGCTTGGCCATTAAGGAGGGGGATACGCAGTATTTT
>TRBJ2-7|few|TRBV20-1|TRBD2
CSARKGTSPLSYEQYF
TGCAGTGCTCGAAAAGGGACTAGCCCTCTGTCGTACGAGCAGTACTTC
>TRBJ2-1|.|TRBV7-2|.
CASSLGGGLAVEQFF
TGTGCCAGCAGCTTAGGAGGGGGCCTAGCGGTTGAGCAGTTCTTC
>TRBJ1-1|few|TRBV6-6|.
CASSFIVNTEAFF
TGTGCCAGCAGTTTTATTGTCAACACTGAAGCTTTCTTT
>TRBJ2-2|.|TRBV15|.
CATSGRGLAGVTGELFF
TGTGCCACCAGCGGAAGGGGGCTAGCGGGTGTCACCGGGGAGCTGTTTTTT
>TRBJ2-1|.|TRBV7-9|TRBD2
CASSFTWTSGRNEQFF
TGTGCCAGCAGCTTCACCTGGACTAGCGGGAGGAATGAGCAGTTCTTC
>TRBJ2-3|.|TRBV10-3|TRBD2
CAISGVGTSGSDTQYF
TGTGCCATCAGTGGAGTCGGGACTAGCGGGTCAGATACGCAGTATTTT
>TRBJ2-7|.|TRBV20-1|TRBD2
CSARVLARTYEQYF
TGCAGTGCTAGAGTACTAGCGAGGACCTACGAGCAGTACTTC
>TRBJ2-2|.|TRBV7-7|TRBD2
CASSSGLAANTGELFF
TGTGCCAGCAGCTCGGGACTAGCAGCGAACACCGGGGAGCTGTTTTTT
>TRBJ2-3|.|TRBV12-3/TRBV12-4|.
CASSPDGGDTQYF
TGTGCCAGCAGTCCGGACGGAGGAGATACGCAGTATTTT
>TRBJ2-5|.|TRBV7-9|TRBD1
CASSIGDRGLRETQYF
TGTGCCAGCAGCATCGGAGACAGGGGGCTCCGAGAGACCCAGTACTTC
>TRBJ2-5|few|TRBV7-9|.
CASSPGEYQETQYF
TGTGCCAGCAGCCCCGGGGAGTACCAAGAGACCCAGTACTTC
>TRBJ1-5|.|TRBV12-3/TRBV12-4|TRBD1
CASRGTVGQPQHF
TGTGCCAGCAGAGGGACAGTGGGCCAGCCCCAGCATTTT
>TRBJ2-1|few|TRBV7-3|.
CASSLTGGGYEQFF
TGTGCCAGCAGCTTAACCGGAGGGGGGTACGAGCAGTTCTTC
>TRBJ2-1|.|TRBV7-2|TRBD2
CASSFTTGRGEQFF
TGTGCCAGCAGCTTTACTACCGGGAGGGGTGAGCAGTTCTTC
>TRBJ2-2|.|TRBV4-3|TRBD1
CASRGQGAGTGELFF
TGCGCCAGCAGAGGACAGGGGGCGGGCACCGGGGAGCTGTTTTTT
>TRBJ2-1|.|TRBV4-3|.
CASSQAGEAYNEQFF
TGCGCCAGCAGCCAAGCCGGGGAAGCCTACAATGAGCAGTTCTTC
>TRBJ2-3|.|TRBV7-9|.
CASSVGLVGGDTQYF
TGTGCCAGCAGCGTCGGACTGGTCGGCGGAGATACGCAGTATTTT
>TRBJ2-7|.|TRBV7-9|.
CASKNSGATGEQYF
TGTGCCAGCAAAAACTCGGGAGCCACGGGCGAGCAGTACTTC
>TRBJ2-3|few|TRBV30|.
CAWNSVGGDTQYF
TGTGCCTGGAATTCGGTCGGGGGAGATACGCAGTATTTT
>TRBJ1-6|few|TRBV7-2|.
CASSSGSYNSPLHF
TGTGCCAGCAGCTCGGGCTCCTATAATTCACCCCTCCACTTT
>TRBJ1-2|.|TRBV20-1|TRBD1
CSALTGDGYGYTF
TGCAGTGCTCTGACAGGGGATGGATATGGCTACACCTTC
>TRBJ2-5|.|TRBV20-1|.
CSVQPDSQYF
TGCAGTGTACAGCCCGACAGCCAGTACTTC
>TRBJ1-6|.|TRBV4-2|.
CASSQVGGEHSPLHF
TGTGCCAGCAGCCAGGTAGGGGGAGAGCACTCACCCCTCCACTTT
>TRBJ2-4|.|TRBV7-8|TRBD2
CASGLTSALAKNIQYF
TGTGCCAGCGGTTTGACTAGCGCTCTAGCCAAAAACATTCAGTACTTC
>TRBJ1-1|.|TRBV3-1|.
CASSQEGTNTEAFF
TGTGCCAGCAGCCAAGAGGGGACGAACACTGAAGCTTTCTTT
>TRBJ2-7|.|TRBV27|.
CASSTRDRDYEQYF
TGTGCCAGCAGTACGCGGGACAGAGACTACGAGCAGTACTTC